The 3 T cell receptor beta chains in this list originate from one sample, sequenced in a study of blood T cell repertoires in COVID-19 (dated by TCRdb to 2020 to 2022). Library prep was done by the immunoSEQ multiplex PCR assay. The clones in this table, taken by TCRdb from immuneACCESS, are in-frame only. Not every clone is retained; where verified, under half of the shortfall comes from an unresolved V gene, and the cause of the rest is unknown. This sample lists about 18,000 clones; about four fifths were detected once. Approximately 15% of the sample goes to the ten largest clones. Specimen: peripheral blood. Receptors were obtained from a middle-aged man with active or convalescent COVID-19.

The genes are TRBV29-1 and TRBJ2-7; tentatively, D is TRBD2 (6 bases). Germline assignment: CDR1 SQVTM and CDR2 ANQGSEA. CDR3 length: 13 residues. V gave up 7 bases and J gave up 7 bases, with 20 bases separating them. DNA for the CDR3: TGCAGCGCCAACTCACGGGGGACGCCAGAGCAGTACTTC. Translated: CSANSRGTPEQYF.

V usage is TRBV7-9 and J usage is TRBJ2-7, with D possibly being TRBD2 (6 bases). In germline, CDR1 is SEHNR, CDR2 FQNEAQ (reference sequence). The CDR3 sequence is 13 residues long. V was cut by 7 bases and J by 5 bases, with 15 bases left in between. The CDR3 DNA sequence: TGTGCCAGCAAAAGGCGGGGTTCCGACGAGCAGTACTTC. Amino acid sequence: CASKRRGSDEQYF.

This chain uses TRBV2 with TRBJ2-7, with TRBD1 matching over 8 bases. V gave up 1 base and J gave up 4 bases; unmatched junction bases: 3. The CDR3 runs to 14 residues. Germline V gene data show CDR1 as SNHLY and CDR2 as FYNNEI. The DNA of the CDR3 is TGTGCCAGCAGTGAAGGGACAGGGATTTACGAGCAGTACTTC. Translated: CASSEGTGIYEQYF.